The 5 T cell receptor beta chains reported below all come from one sample, sequenced in a study of blood T cell repertoires in COVID-19. Sequencing was performed with immunoSEQ multiplex PCR; in TCRdb, only in-frame clones are kept and a portion is missing. The sample carries about 93,000 clones, around four fifths recorded once. Material for sequencing was peripheral blood. The receptors were sampled from a human donor in a cohort sampled during active COVID-19.

V and J are TRBV2 and TRBJ1-1; TRBD1 might be the D (6 bases). CDR1 and CDR2 from the germline V gene are SNHLY and FYNNEI. V gave up 6 bases and J gave up 1 base, with 9 bases separating them. The CDR3 extends over 13 amino acids. The CDR3 DNA reads TGTGCCAGCAGAGGGACATCGAACACTGAAGCTTTCTTT. It is translated as CASRGTSNTEAFF. Supplemented by reference TRBV2 and TRBJ1-1, the full variable domain reads EPEVTQTPSHQVTQMGQEVILRCVPISNHLYFYWYRQILGQKVEFLVSFYNNEISEKSEIFDDQFSVERPDGSNFTLKIRSTKLEDSAMYFCASRGTSNTEAFFGQGTRLTVV.

The V call is TRBV7-9, the J call TRBJ2-7; D gene unclear. The CDR3 length is 14 residues. Trimming shortened V by 5 bases and J by 6 bases, and 17 bases separated the two germline ends. Germline V gives CDR1 SEHNR, CDR2 FQNEAQ (reference sequence). CDR3 residues: CASSVPGQHGEQYF. CDR3 nucleotide sequence: TGTGCCAGCAGCGTACCAGGTCAACATGGCGAGCAGTACTTC.

The V gene is TRBV29-1, the J gene TRBJ1-6; D gene unclear. There are 13 residues in the CDR3. Germline V CDR1 and CDR2: SQVTM, ANQGSEA. Trimming removed 6 bases at V and 7 bases at J, with 13 bases between. CDR3 sequence reads: CSVRDNSNSPLHF. CDR3 nucleotides: TGCAGCGTCCGCGACAACTCAAATTCACCCCTCCACTTT.

The gene calls are TRBV6-5 and TRBJ2-3, with TRBD2 matching 8 bases. J gave up 1 base and V 6 bases, and 6 bases lay outside the gene matches. The CDR3 runs to 15 residues. CDR1 is MNHEY and CDR2 is SVGAGI in the germline V gene. The CDR3 DNA reads TGTGCCAGCAGCCCCCGGGGGGGCGGCACAGATACGCAGTATTTT. This gives the protein CASSPRGGGTDTQYF.

The genes are TRBV10-3 and TRBJ2-7; TRBD1 matches 7 bases. Germline loops: CDR1 ENHRY, CDR2 SYGVKD. CDR3 length: 12 residues. The junction had 5 bases not matched to a gene; V was cut back by 7 bases and J by 5 bases. The CDR3 nucleotides are TGTGCCATCAAGGACAGGAGCGACGAGCAGTACTTC. It codes for CAIKDRSDEQYF.